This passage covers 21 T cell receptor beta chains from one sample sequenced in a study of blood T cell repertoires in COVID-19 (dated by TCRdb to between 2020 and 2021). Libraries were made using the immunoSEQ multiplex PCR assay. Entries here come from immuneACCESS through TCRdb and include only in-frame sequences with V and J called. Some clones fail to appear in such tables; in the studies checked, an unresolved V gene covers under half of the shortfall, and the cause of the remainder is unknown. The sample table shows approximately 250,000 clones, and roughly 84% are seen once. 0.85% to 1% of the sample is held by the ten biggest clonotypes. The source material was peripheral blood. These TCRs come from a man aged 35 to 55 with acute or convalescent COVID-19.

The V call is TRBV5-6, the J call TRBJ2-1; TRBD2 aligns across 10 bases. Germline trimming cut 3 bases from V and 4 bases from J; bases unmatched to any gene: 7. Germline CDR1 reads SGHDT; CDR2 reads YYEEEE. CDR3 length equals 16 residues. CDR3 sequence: CASSYRILAGYNEQFF. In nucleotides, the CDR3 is TGTGCCAGCAGCTATAGGATACTAGCGGGGTACAATGAGCAGTTCTTC.

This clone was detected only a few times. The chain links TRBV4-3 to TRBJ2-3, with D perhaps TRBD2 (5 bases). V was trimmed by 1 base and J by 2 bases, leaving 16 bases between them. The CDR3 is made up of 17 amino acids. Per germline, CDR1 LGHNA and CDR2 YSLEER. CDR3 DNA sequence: TGCGCCAGCAGCCAAGGGTTAGTGGACTTCCCCACAGATACGCAGTATTTT. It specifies CASSQGLVDFPTDTQYF.

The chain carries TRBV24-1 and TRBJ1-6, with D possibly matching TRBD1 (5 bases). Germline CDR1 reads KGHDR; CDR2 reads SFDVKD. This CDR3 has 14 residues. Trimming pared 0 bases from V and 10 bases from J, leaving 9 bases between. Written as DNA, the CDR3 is TGTGCCACCAGTGATTTGACGGAGGGGTCACCCCTCCACTTT. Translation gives CATSDLTEGSPLHF.

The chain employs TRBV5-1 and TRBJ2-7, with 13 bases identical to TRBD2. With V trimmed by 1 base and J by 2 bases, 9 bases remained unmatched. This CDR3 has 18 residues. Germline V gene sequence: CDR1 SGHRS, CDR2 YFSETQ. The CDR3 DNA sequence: TGCGCCAGCAGCTTGTTAGGGACTAGCGGGGCAGTTACCTACGAGCAGTACTTC. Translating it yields CASSLLGTSGAVTYEQYF.

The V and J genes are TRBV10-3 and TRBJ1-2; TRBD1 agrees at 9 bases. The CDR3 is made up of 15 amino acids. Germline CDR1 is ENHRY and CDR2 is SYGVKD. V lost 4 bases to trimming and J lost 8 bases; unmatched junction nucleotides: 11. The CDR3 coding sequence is TGTGCCATCAGTGTTAACAACAGGGGGCGCCGGGGCTACACCTTC. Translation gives CAISVNNRGRRGYTF.

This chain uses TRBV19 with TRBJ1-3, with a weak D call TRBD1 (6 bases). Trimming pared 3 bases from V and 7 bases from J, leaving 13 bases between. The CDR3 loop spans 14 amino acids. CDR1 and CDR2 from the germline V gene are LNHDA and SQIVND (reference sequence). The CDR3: CASSIRGGGNTIYF. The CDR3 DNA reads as TGTGCCAGTAGTATTCGAGGGGGGGGCAACACCATATATTTT.

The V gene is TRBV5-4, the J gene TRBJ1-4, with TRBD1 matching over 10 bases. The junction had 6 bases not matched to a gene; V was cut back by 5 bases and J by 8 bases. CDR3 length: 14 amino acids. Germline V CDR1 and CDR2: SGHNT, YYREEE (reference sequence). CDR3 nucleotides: TGTGCCAGCAGTAGACAGGGGGCGTTGGAAAAACTGTTTTTT. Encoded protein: CASSRQGALEKLFF.

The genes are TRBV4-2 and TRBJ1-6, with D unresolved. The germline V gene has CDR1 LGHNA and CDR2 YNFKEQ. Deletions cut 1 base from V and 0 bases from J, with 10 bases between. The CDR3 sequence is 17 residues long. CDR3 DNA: TGTGCCAGCAGCCAAGCTGAGGGAAGCTCCTATAATTCACCCCTCCACTTT. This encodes CASSQAEGSSYNSPLHF.

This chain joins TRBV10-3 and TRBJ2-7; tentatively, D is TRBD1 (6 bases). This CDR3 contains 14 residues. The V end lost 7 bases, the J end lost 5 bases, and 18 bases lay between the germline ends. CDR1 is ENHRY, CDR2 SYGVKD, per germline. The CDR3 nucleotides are TGTGCCATCACGCATGACAGGACCAGTCACGAGCAGTACTTC. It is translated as CAITHDRTSHEQYF.

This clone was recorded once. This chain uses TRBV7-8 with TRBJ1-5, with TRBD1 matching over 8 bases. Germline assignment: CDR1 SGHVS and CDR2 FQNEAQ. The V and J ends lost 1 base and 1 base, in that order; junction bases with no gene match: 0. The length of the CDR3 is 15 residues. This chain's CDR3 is CASSLGTGSNQPQHF. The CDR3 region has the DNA TGTGCCAGCAGCTTAGGGACAGGGAGCAATCAGCCCCAGCATTTT.

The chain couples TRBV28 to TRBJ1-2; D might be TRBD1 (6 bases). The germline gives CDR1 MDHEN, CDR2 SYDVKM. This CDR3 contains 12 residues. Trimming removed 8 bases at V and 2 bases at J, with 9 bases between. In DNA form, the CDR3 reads TGTGCCAGCCTCACAGGGAACTATGGCTACACCTTC. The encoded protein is CASLTGNYGYTF.

CDR3 sequence: CASSGVGTTGQEKLFF. In DNA form, the CDR3 reads TGTGCCAGCAGCGGAGTCGGGACAACCGGCCAAGAAAAACTGTTTTTT. The chain uses TRBV5-5 and TRBJ1-4; TRBD1 might be the D (6 bases). This CDR3 has 16 amino acids. Germline CDR1 SGHKS, CDR2 YYEKEE (reference sequence). Trimming stripped 4 bases from V and 8 bases from J, with 21 bases between.

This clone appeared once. The CDR3 is CASSYSERSLSPLHF. The CDR3 DNA reads TGTGCCAGCAGTTACTCGGAAAGGAGCCTTTCACCCCTCCACTTT. The chain carries TRBV6-5 and TRBJ1-6; no firm D call. The V gene lost 0 bases and the J gene lost 9 bases, with 12 bases spanning the gap. Germline loops: CDR1 MNHEY, CDR2 SVGAGI. The CDR3 extends over 15 amino acids.

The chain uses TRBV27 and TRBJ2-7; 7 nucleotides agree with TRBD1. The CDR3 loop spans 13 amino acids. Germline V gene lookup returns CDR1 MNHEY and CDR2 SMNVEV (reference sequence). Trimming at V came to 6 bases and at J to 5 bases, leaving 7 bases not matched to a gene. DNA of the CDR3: TGTGCCAGCAGGGGACAGCCCCCTGACGAGCAGTACTTC. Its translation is CASRGQPPDEQYF.

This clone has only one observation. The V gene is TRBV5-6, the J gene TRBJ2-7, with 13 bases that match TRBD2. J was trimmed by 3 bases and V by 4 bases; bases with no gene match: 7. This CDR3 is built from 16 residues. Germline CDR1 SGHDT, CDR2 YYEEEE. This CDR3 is CASSAGGLAGIYEQYF. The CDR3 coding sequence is TGTGCCAGCAGCGCCGGGGGACTAGCGGGAATCTACGAGCAGTACTTC.

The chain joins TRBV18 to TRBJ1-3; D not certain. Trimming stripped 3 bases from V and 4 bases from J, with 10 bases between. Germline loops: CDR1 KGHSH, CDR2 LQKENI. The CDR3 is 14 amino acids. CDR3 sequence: CASSPPNRGNTIYF. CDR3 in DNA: TGTGCCAGCTCACCCCCTAACCGGGGAAACACCATATATTTT.

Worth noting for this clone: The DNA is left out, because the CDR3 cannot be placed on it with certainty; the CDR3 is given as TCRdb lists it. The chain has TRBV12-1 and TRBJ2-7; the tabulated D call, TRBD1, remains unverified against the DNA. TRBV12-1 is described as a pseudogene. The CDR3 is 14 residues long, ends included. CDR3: CASSFGRGAYEQYF.

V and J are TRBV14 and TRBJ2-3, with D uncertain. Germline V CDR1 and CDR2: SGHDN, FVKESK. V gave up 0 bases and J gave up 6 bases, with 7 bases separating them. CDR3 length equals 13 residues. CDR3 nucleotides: TGTGCCAGCAGCCAAGATCGTCCGGATACGCAGTATTTT. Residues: CASSQDRPDTQYF.

The CDR3 protein is CASSLYPGGTQYF. CDR3 coding DNA: TGTGCCAGCAGTTTATATCCGGGAGGGACCCAGTACTTC. The chain uses TRBV27 and TRBJ2-5; 7 bases line up with TRBD2. The CDR3 sequence is 13 residues long. CDR1 is MNHEY and CDR2 is SMNVEV in the germline V gene (reference sequence). With 1 base clipped from V and 7 bases from J, the junction kept 3 bases outside the gene matches.

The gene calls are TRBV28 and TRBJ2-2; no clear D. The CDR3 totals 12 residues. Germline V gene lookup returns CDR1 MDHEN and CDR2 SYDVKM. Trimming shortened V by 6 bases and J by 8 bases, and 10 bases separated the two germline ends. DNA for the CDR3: TGTGCCAGCAGGTCGAGCGCTGGGGAGCTGTTTTTT. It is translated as CASRSSAGELFF. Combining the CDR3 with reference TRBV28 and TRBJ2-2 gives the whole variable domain DVKVTQSSRYLVKRTGEKVFLECVQDMDHENMFWYRQDPGLGLRLIYFSYDVKMKEKGDIPEGYSVSREKKERFSLILESASTNQTSMYLCASRSSAGELFFGEGSRLTVL.

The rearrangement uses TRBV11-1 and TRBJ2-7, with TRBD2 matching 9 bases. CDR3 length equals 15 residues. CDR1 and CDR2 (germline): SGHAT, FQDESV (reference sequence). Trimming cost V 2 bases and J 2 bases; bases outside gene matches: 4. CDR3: CASSLSSGGTYEQYF. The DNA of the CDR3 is TGTGCCAGCAGCTTATCGAGCGGGGGGACCTACGAGCAGTACTTC.